This T cell receptor (beta chain) stems from a study of T cell responses to AZD1222 COVID-19 vaccine (dated by TCRdb to about 2021). Study-wide context: Because spike-specific TCR depth and breadth did not differ between the two schedules, AZD1222 recipients who got a second dose at roughly 4 weeks were pooled with those who got a second dose at roughly 12 weeks. TCR sequencing was performed for about 250 trial participants, of whom around 200 were given two doses of AZD1222 and about 25 were given two doses of MenACWY control vaccine. Enrollment into the trials was organized by age into subgroups of 18-55, 56-69 and 70-plus years, and those subgroups contained roughly 150, 30 and 60 TCR-sequenced participants, respectively. Results and caveats for the whole study, not just this receptor: In the small 56-69-year group, the increase in depth fell short of significance, most likely because of low power. Spike-specific TCR breadth and depth rose significantly after two AZD1222 doses compared with day 0 and with MenACWY recipients. Only 5 to 7 AZD1222 recipients were SARS-CoV-2 seropositive at baseline, limiting conclusions about previously exposed vaccinees. CD4 TCRs associated with the vaccine covered the entire spike protein, and the dominant responses were in regions 160-218 and 743-854. No day 14 peak-response samples were available, so repertoires were characterized only after the peak T cell response. Nearly half of unique spike-specific TCRs reportedly recognized epitopes outside regions mutated in the B.1.351 and B.1.1.7 variants. Most participants were white British and females outnumbered males, and the authors suggested that clonal diversity may have been underestimated.

The CDR3 regions of human TCRbeta chains were analyzed by immunosequencing. Per the source publication's procedure: TCRs in the repertoires were matched against a reference library of SARS-CoV-2-specific TCRs that had been generated with the MIRA antigen-specificity platform. Breadth was defined as the fraction of unique TCRs that were SARS-CoV-2-associated. Depth was defined as the fraction of total T cells that were SARS-CoV-2-associated. Using the MIRA data, each spike-specific TCR was mapped to the spike region that the TCR reacts to and placed in a CD4 or CD8 class. Log10-transformed breadth and depth values were compared by one-way ANOVA with Sidak's multiple comparisons tests. What TCRdb holds here is the immuneACCESS table cut down to in-frame rearrangements. Part of the clones is not present; checked against another copy, under half of the missing clones reflect an unresolved V gene, and the others are unexplained. That table furnishes V, J and clone size, whereas the DNA furnished D and trimming. The sample table holds about 130,000 clones, of which 85% to 90% were seen once. Together, the top ten hold more than 20% of the sample.

The CDR3 numbers 15 residues from cysteine through phenylalanine. Only CDR3 DNA is held: 45 bases, read in frame from base 1. CDR1 and CDR2, per the germline V gene, are SGHRS and YFSETQ. V sheds 1 base and J sheds 2 bases, leaving 11 bases between their ends. Sample time point, as interpreted from the label and publication: baseline before first vaccination. Vaccinee samples were obtained from the UK trials COV001 and COV002, which included a single-blind randomized controlled phase 2/3 trial of AZD1222 (ChAdOx1 nCoV-19) in healthy adults. For TCRbeta chain sequencing, PBMC samples were collected from trial participants at day 0 and at day 28 after the second dose. A remark on this clone: The specificity of this receptor is unknown. There are no base qualities to consult, and no much larger clone falls within one base.

The receptor was isolated from an adult in good health. In this chain, TRBV5-1 is recombined with TRBJ2-3; TRBD1 is a possible D gene, resting on 6 matching bases. The specimen comprised peripheral blood, sampled on day 0 of AZD1222 vaccination. The CDR3 has the sequence CASSLWGHLTDTQYF. The base sequence is TGCGCCAGCAGCTTGTGGGGACACCTCACAGATACGCAGTATTTT.